A selection of T cell receptor beta chains follows, all from one sample in a study of blood T cell repertoires in COVID-19. Method: immunoSEQ multiplex PCR; TCRdb's copy keeps in-frame clones and lacks some. The sample holds 150,000 to 200,000 clones, 70% to 85% seen once. Sequenced material: peripheral blood. All receptors come from a human donor in a cohort sampled during active COVID-19. Both conserved end residues are part of each CDR3. Each record gives: J gene, V gene, clone size, D gene, CDR3 DNA, CDR3 protein. D genes are given only for firm matches. Clone size, where shown, is once, few, many, or a class for clones that have expanded.

j_gene: TRBJ1-1; v_gene: TRBV5-4; abundance: NA; d_gene: TRBD1; CDR3nt: TGTGCCAGCAGCAATGGACAGGGAGGGATCACTGAAGCTTTCTTT; CDR3aa: CASSNGQGGITEAFF
j_gene: TRBJ2-1; v_gene: TRBV11-2; abundance: once; d_gene: TRBD2; CDR3nt: TGTGCCAGCAGCTCATACGGGACTAGCGGGGGGGCGTACAATGAGCAGTTCTTC; CDR3aa: CASSSYGTSGGAYNEQFF
j_gene: TRBJ1-2; v_gene: TRBV19; abundance: NA; d_gene: NA; CDR3nt: TGTGCCAGTAGTATAACGGACTATGGCTACACCTTC; CDR3aa: CASSITDYGYTF
j_gene: TRBJ2-6; v_gene: TRBV19; abundance: NA; d_gene: TRBD1; CDR3nt: TGTGCCAGTAGTGCCGGGACAGGGGACTCTGGGGCCAACGTCCTGACTTTC; CDR3aa: CASSAGTGDSGANVLTF
j_gene: TRBJ2-5; v_gene: TRBV9; abundance: NA; d_gene: TRBD1; CDR3nt: TGTGCCAGCAGCGCAAGGAGTCCCGGGACAGGGTACCAAGAGACCCAGTACTTC; CDR3aa: CASSARSPGTGYQETQYF
j_gene: TRBJ2-5; v_gene: TRBV19; abundance: NA; d_gene: NA; CDR3nt: TGTGCCAGTAGTATCGCCCAGGGGGAGACCCAGTACTTC; CDR3aa: CASSIAQGETQYF
j_gene: TRBJ2-1; v_gene: TRBV30; abundance: NA; d_gene: NA; CDR3nt: TGTGCCTGGAGTCGGGGTTCCTACAATGAGCAGTTCTTC; CDR3aa: CAWSRGSYNEQFF
j_gene: TRBJ1-1; v_gene: TRBV6-1; abundance: NA; d_gene: NA; CDR3nt: TGTGCCAGCAGTGAACCCGTCACAGGAATGAACACTGAAGCTTTCTTT; CDR3aa: CASSEPVTGMNTEAFF
j_gene: TRBJ2-7; v_gene: TRBV18; abundance: NA; d_gene: TRBD1; CDR3nt: TGTGCCAGCTCATATGCGAGGGGGCTCTACGAGCAGTACTTC; CDR3aa: CASSYARGLYEQYF
j_gene: TRBJ2-5; v_gene: TRBV6-5; abundance: NA; d_gene: TRBD2; CDR3nt: TGTGCCAGCAGTTACTCGGCGGGGGGGGCGAAGACCCAGTACTTC; CDR3aa: CASSYSAGGAKTQYF
j_gene: TRBJ2-5; v_gene: TRBV3-1/TRBV3-2; abundance: NA; d_gene: NA; CDR3nt: TGTGCCAGCAGCCTACAAGAGACCCAGTACTTC; CDR3aa: CASSLQETQYF